This T cell receptor (beta chain) was sequenced for a study of CD8 T cells in ankylosing spondylitis. Whole-study findings and limits: A TCR beta motif made of fewer than 10 highly homologous variants seemed typical of ankylosing spondylitis blood. Earlier reports found some motif variants in synovial fluid and blood in reactive arthritis.

Researchers built TCR beta libraries using quantitative 5'-RACE with molecular barcodes. Each CDR3 protein is one row after TCRdb ran MiXCR on the 5' RACE reads. The sample contains more than 500,000 distinct CDR3 sequences, approximately 5% of which appear only once. Losses at the gene ends were 3 bases for V and 9 bases for J; bases not matched to a gene: 11. The CDR3 covers 16 residues. CDR1 SGHRS and CDR2 YFSETQ come from the germline V gene. This clonotype was seen repeatedly, ten times or more. Antigen specificity is unknown. This clonotype originated in a male donor with ankylosing spondylitis. The sequenced sample was blood, either unsorted or a sorted T cell fraction (not recorded which). This chain links TRBV5-1 with TRBJ2-3; 12 positions match TRBD2. The CDR3 DNA reads as TGCGCCAGCAGCTCGATGTTGGGACTAGCGGGTCCGACGCAGTATTTT. It translates to CASSSMLGLAGPTQYF.